The TCR beta chain described here comes from a study of beta chain features in type 1 diabetes. General study findings and limits: Shorter TCRB CDR3s, moderately but significantly so, marked every one of the four CD4+ subsets in Type 1 diabetes patients. Fewer insertions but more deletions were seen at VDJ junctions in type 1 diabetes patients. A closer apparent resemblance between naive, central memory and Treg TCRB repertoires was seen in patients than in healthy donors.

CD45RO/CCR7/CD25/CD127/CD95/CD27 staining was used to isolate CD4+ naive, central memory, regulatory and stem cell-like memory cells by sorting. Germline CDR1 and CDR2: ENHRY and SYGVKD. Losses at the gene ends were 6 bases for V and 1 base for J; bases not matched to a gene: 8. The CDR3 loop spans 15 amino acids. The investigators reverse transcribed all of the isolated RNA, so they sequenced expressed TCRB transcripts. Method: immunoSEQ multiplex PCR; TCRdb's copy keeps in-frame clones and lacks some. The sample consists of tens of thousands of clones, about 66% of them appearing once. A note on this clone: Its antigen is not identified.

The chain employs TRBV10-3 and TRBJ2-7, with TRBD1 identical over 8 bases. The TCR originated in a man younger than 45 with type 1 diabetes. Some clones in this sample may be carry-over from other donors' samples. The sample taken for sequencing was Tregs from blood. The CDR3: CAISTPRDRSYEQYF. DNA for the CDR3: TGTGCCATCAGCACGCCTCGGGACAGGTCCTACGAGCAGTACTTC.